These 22 T cell receptor beta chains came from one sample sequenced in a study of blood T cell repertoires in COVID-19. Here immunoSEQ multiplex PCR was the method, and the copy in TCRdb shows in-frame clones only, minus some. The sample shows tens of thousands of clones, about four fifths of them seen only once. The specimen was peripheral blood. These TCRs come from a woman over 75 with active or convalescent COVID-19.

V usage is TRBV5-1 and J usage is TRBJ1-2; TRBD1 aligns across 7 bases. Trimming at V came to 4 bases and at J to 8 bases, leaving 8 bases not matched to a gene. CDR1 is SGHRS, CDR2 YFSETQ, per germline. This CDR3 region has 13 residues. CDR3 sequence reads: CASSQTGLLGYTF. CDR3 DNA: TGCGCCAGCAGCCAGACAGGGCTATTAGGCTACACCTTC.

This chain uses TRBV11-3 with TRBJ1-6, with no clear D. The germline V gene encodes CDR1 SGHNT and CDR2 YENEEA. V dropped 0 bases and J dropped 7 bases, with 4 bases sitting between them. The CDR3 extends over 13 amino acids. CDR3 nucleotides: TGTGCCAGCAGCTTAGATCGGAATTCACCCCTCCACTTT. This translates into CASSLDRNSPLHF.

This clone showed up just once. The CDR3 sequence is CASSRWTSGIYEQYF. The DNA for the CDR3 is TGTGCCAGCAGCCGATGGACTAGCGGGATCTACGAGCAGTACTTC. The chain has TRBV11-1 and TRBJ2-7, with TRBD2 identical over 12 bases. CDR1 SGHAT and CDR2 FQDESV come from the germline V gene (reference sequence). The length of the CDR3 is 15 residues. Unmatched junction bases numbered 5, after V lost 5 bases and J lost 3 bases.

This clone was counted a few times. The genes are TRBV7-2 and TRBJ1-5, with D possibly TRBD1 on 6 matching bases. V was clipped by 6 bases and J by 5 bases, with 11 bases between them. Germline V gene sequence: CDR1 SGHTA, CDR2 FQGNSA. This CDR3 is built from 13 residues. The CDR3 DNA reads as TGTGCCAGCAGTCACGACAGGTATCAGCCCCAGCATTTT. It yields the protein CASSHDRYQPQHF.

The V and J genes are TRBV30 and TRBJ1-1; TRBD1 agrees at 10 bases. Germline V lookup: CDR1 GTSNPN, CDR2 SVGIG (reference sequence). The CDR3 loop spans 14 amino acids. Trimming cost V 2 bases and J 1 base; bases outside gene matches: 1. In nucleotides, the CDR3 is TGTGCCTGGAGTCGGGACAGGGGGAACACTGAAGCTTTCTTT. Amino acids: CAWSRDRGNTEAFF.

V is TRBV7-9 and J is TRBJ2-1; D is uncertain. From germline, CDR1 is SEHNR and CDR2 FQNEAQ (reference sequence). This CDR3 is 13 amino acids long. V was shortened by 6 bases and J by 4 bases, with 10 bases between the two germline ends. In nucleotides, the CDR3 is TGTGCCAGCAGTCCGACAATTTACAATGAGCAGTTCTTC. Encoded protein: CASSPTIYNEQFF. Full variable domain (missing parts from reference TRBV7-9 and TRBJ2-1): DTGVSQNPRHKITKRGQNVTFRCDPISEHNRLYWYRQTLGQGPEFLTYFQNEAQLEKSRLLSDRFSAERPKGSFSTLEIQRTEQGDSAMYLCASSPTIYNEQFFGPGTRLTVL.

The chain has TRBV28 and TRBJ2-4; D perhaps matches TRBD1 (6 bases). This CDR3 region has 13 residues. The V end was cut by 6 bases, the J end by 3 bases, with 9 bases between. The germline gives CDR1 MDHEN, CDR2 SYDVKM. CDR3 residues: CASRRQVKNIQYF. The DNA of the CDR3 is TGTGCCAGCAGGAGACAGGTCAAAAACATTCAGTACTTC.

This clone was seen a few times. J is TRBJ2-4 and V is TRBV3-1 (or the pseudogene TRBV3-2); no reliable D call. CDR1 is LGHDT, CDR2 YNNKEL, per germline (reference sequence). This CDR3 is 13 amino acids long. Trimming stripped 1 base from V and 9 bases from J, with 10 bases between. CDR3 sequence (DNA): TGTGCCAGCAGCCAAGGTCTTGTTCCCATTCAGTACTTC. It is translated as CASSQGLVPIQYF.

This clone has more than one count but fewer than ten. The chain couples TRBV4-1 to TRBJ2-2; 10 nucleotides align to TRBD2. The CDR3 is made up of 18 amino acids. J was trimmed by 5 bases and V by 3 bases; bases with no gene match: 12. Per germline, CDR1 MGHRA and CDR2 YSYEKL. CDR3 coding DNA: TGCGCCAGCAGCCATACTTTCAGCGGGGGGGTGCGTACCGGGGAGCTGTTTTTT. Its translation is CASSHTFSGGVRTGELFF.

This clone was picked up a small number of times. J is TRBJ2-7 and V is TRBV29-1; maybe TRBD1 (6 bases). V was shortened by 1 base and J by 6 bases, with 10 bases between the two germline ends. Germline CDR1 reads SQVTM; CDR2 reads ANQGSEA. CDR3 length: 12 amino acids. The CDR3 region is CSVEANRAEQYF. The DNA for the CDR3 is TGCAGCGTTGAAGCCAACAGGGCCGAGCAGTACTTC.

This clone has just a few counts. The chain links TRBV5-5 to TRBJ2-7; no clear D. The germline gives CDR1 SGHKS, CDR2 YYEKEE (reference sequence). This CDR3 is 15 amino acids long. The V end was cut by 1 base, the J end by 0 bases, with 11 bases between. Here the CDR3 DNA reads TGTGCCAGCAGCTTGCGGTGGCGGTCCTCCTACGAGCAGTACTTC. Protein product: CASSLRWRSSYEQYF.

This chain connects TRBV19 to TRBJ1-5; no firm D call. Germline V gene lookup returns CDR1 LNHDA and CDR2 SQIVND (reference sequence). Trimming cost V 4 bases and J 4 bases, with 5 bases left between them. CDR3 length: 12 amino acids. The DNA of the CDR3 is TGTGCCAGTAGTAGAGGGAATCAGCCCCAGCATTTT. It specifies CASSRGNQPQHF.

This chain uses TRBV10-3 with TRBJ1-1; 8 bases are a match to TRBD1. The CDR3 runs 16 residues. The J segment lost 5 bases and the V segment lost 2 bases, leaving 10 bases of the junction unmatched. CDR1 is ENHRY, CDR2 SYGVKD, per germline. CDR3 in amino acids: CAISEAQGAPGTEAFF. The CDR3 DNA is TGTGCCATCAGTGAGGCCCAGGGGGCGCCAGGTACTGAAGCTTTCTTT.

This clone was observed once. The chain recombines TRBV11-2 with TRBJ2-1, with 13 bases aligning to TRBD2. This CDR3 comprises 18 residues. J lost 7 bases, V lost 1 base, and 10 bases had no gene match. The germline gives CDR1 SGHAT, CDR2 FQNNGV. Here the CDR3 reads CASSLGGAGLAGRNEQFF. The CDR3 DNA follows: TGTGCCAGCAGCTTAGGGGGGGCGGGACTAGCGGGAAGGAATGAGCAGTTCTTC.

The genes are TRBV9 and TRBJ2-1, with TRBD2 matching over 7 bases. The CDR3 totals 15 residues. J gave up 7 bases and V 1 base, and 8 bases lay outside the gene matches. From germline, CDR1 is SGDLS and CDR2 YYNGEE. The CDR3 here is CASSVLGGGYNEQFF. CDR3 nucleotides: TGTGCCAGCAGCGTACTGGGCGGGGGTTATAATGAGCAGTTCTTC.

This chain uses TRBV7-2 with TRBJ2-1, with 8 bases fitting TRBD2. Per germline, CDR1 SGHTA and CDR2 FQGNSA. Trimming took 5 bases from V and 15 from J; bases not matched to a gene: 18. The CDR3 covers 15 residues. CDR3: CASSPPGLAGPRGFF. DNA for the CDR3: TGTGCCAGCAGCCCCCCGGGGCTAGCGGGCCCCCGGGGGTTCTTC.

The chain has TRBV6-7 and TRBJ1-4; possible D gene TRBD1, 6 bases. TRBV6-7 is annotated as an ORF whose role is uncertain. Trimming stripped 4 bases from V and 2 bases from J, with 14 bases between. The CDR3 is 16 amino acids. CDR3 coding DNA: TGTGCCAGCAGTTCCAACAGGGCGCATACTAATGAAAAACTGTTTTTT. Its protein product is CASSSNRAHTNEKLFF.

This clone was recorded only once. The chain is built from TRBV7-9 and TRBJ1-6, with D possibly TRBD1 on 5 matching bases. Looked up from germline, CDR1 is SEHNR and CDR2 is FQNEAQ (reference sequence). Trimming took 1 base from V and 10 from J, leaving 8 bases between them. The CDR3 sequence is 13 residues long. CDR3 residues: CASSLDTGSPLHF. The CDR3 DNA is TGTGCCAGCAGCTTAGATACAGGATCACCCCTCCACTTT.

This clone was recorded only once. This sequence joins TRBV4-3 and TRBJ1-2, with D uncertain. Trimming shortened V by 0 bases and J by 3 bases, and 8 bases separated the two germline ends. Germline CDR1 and CDR2: LGHNA and YSLEER. The CDR3 contains 14 residues. Here the CDR3 reads CASSQDGRYYGYTF. CDR3 nucleotides: TGCGCCAGCAGCCAAGATGGCAGGTACTATGGCTACACCTTC.

The genes are TRBV7-6 and TRBJ2-7, with 8 bases that match TRBD2. The CDR3 has 15 amino acids. The V gene's germline CDR1 is SGHVS and CDR2 FNYEAQ. V lost 1 base, J lost 4 bases, and 6 bases stayed unmatched. This chain's CDR3 is CASSLVSGGDYEQYF. The CDR3 DNA reads TGTGCCAGCAGCTTAGTGAGCGGGGGAGATTACGAGCAGTACTTC.

This sequence joins TRBV20-1 and TRBJ2-7, with D perhaps TRBD1 (6 bases). CDR3 length: 14 amino acids. Trimming took off 3 bases at V and 2 bases at J, with 14 bases between the two ends. CDR1 DFQATT and CDR2 SNEGSKA come from the germline V gene (reference sequence). The CDR3 DNA is TGCAGTGCTAGTTACCGCCAGGGGCCCTACGAGCAGTACTTC. This gives the protein CSASYRQGPYEQYF.

The chain links TRBV11-2 to TRBJ1-1; weak D call: TRBD1 (6 bases). The CDR3 extends over 17 amino acids. Trimming removed 3 bases at V and 1 base at J, with 18 bases between. Germline assignment: CDR1 SGHAT and CDR2 FQNNGV. The CDR3 DNA follows: TGTGCCAGCAGCTTTACGAACCCAGGGGCGGGGAACACTGAAGCTTTCTTT. It encodes CASSFTNPGAGNTEAFF. Combining the CDR3 with reference TRBV11-2 and TRBJ1-1 gives the whole variable domain EAGVAQSPRYKIIEKRQSVAFWCNPISGHATLYWYQQILGQGPKLLIQFQNNGVVDDSQLPKDRFSAERLKGVDSTLKIQPAKLEDSAVYLCASSFTNPGAGNTEAFFGQGTRLTVV.